This passage covers 28 T cell receptor beta chains from one sample sequenced in a study of monozygotic twins with inflammatory bowel disease. No DNA is given; TCRdb re-called the 5' RACE reads and lists each CDR3 protein once. The ten most abundant clones cover about 2.4% of a sample with around 450,000 distinct CDR3 sequences. The sequenced sample was blood. The receptors come from a human donor with ulcerative colitis or Crohn's disease, or a healthy co-twin of an affected twin (not recorded which).

The chain links TRBV12-3 or TRBV12-4 to TRBJ2-2; the TCRdb call, TRBD1, lacks DNA for checking. This CDR3 comprises 16 residues. The CDR3 loop reads CASSLSGQVNTGELFF.

The chain joins TRBV7-6 to TRBJ1-2; TCRdb lists TRBD1, though no DNA is available to test this call. CDR1 is SGHVS and CDR2 is FNYEAQ in the germline V gene. The CDR3 has 13 amino acids. CDR3 residues: CASSLGTFYGYTF.

V usage is TRBV30 and J usage is TRBJ1-1. The CDR3 loop spans 12 amino acids. The V gene's germline CDR1 is GTSNPN and CDR2 SVGIG (reference sequence). CDR3 loop: CAWGNPNTEAFF.

The J gene is TRBJ2-3, the V gene TRBV4-2; TCRdb outputs TRBD2, but without DNA this stays unchecked. From germline, CDR1 is LGHNA and CDR2 YNFKEQ. The length of the CDR3 is 16 residues. This CDR3 reads CASSQDPSGGTDTQYF.

This chain connects TRBV27 to TRBJ2-2; the TRBD1 assignment by TCRdb is unverifiable without DNA. Germline V gene lookup returns CDR1 MNHEY and CDR2 SMNVEV (reference sequence). CDR3 length: 16 residues. Here the CDR3 reads CATWRPGTVNTGELFF.

The chain carries TRBV9 and TRBJ2-5; TCRdb reports TRBD2, a call that lacks DNA to check it against. Looked up from germline, CDR1 is SGDLS and CDR2 is YYNGEE. The CDR3 has 17 amino acids. The chain's CDR3 is CASSTAGLAGIEETQYF.

CDR3 sequence: CASSQRDGMNTEAFF. The chain has TRBV7-2 and TRBJ1-1; no DNA is available, so the TRBD1 call from TCRdb remains unchecked. Germline CDR1 is SGHTA and CDR2 is FQGNSA. CDR3 length: 15 residues.

This chain uses TRBV29-1 with TRBJ1-2; the TCRdb call, TRBD1, lacks DNA for checking. Germline CDR1 SQVTM, CDR2 ANQGSEA. This CDR3 comprises 13 residues. This CDR3 is CSVGPGGNYGYTF.

The chain uses TRBV5-4 and TRBJ1-2; TCRdb's assignment of TRBD1 cannot be checked, as there is no DNA. Germline V CDR1 and CDR2: SGHNT, YYREEE (reference sequence). CDR3 size: 16 residues. The CDR3 reads CASSLAGGLTNYGYTF.

This chain connects TRBV14 to TRBJ2-1; the TRBD1 assignment by TCRdb is unverifiable without DNA. Germline V gives CDR1 SGHDN, CDR2 FVKESK. The CDR3 is made up of 15 amino acids. CDR3 sequence: CASSPTTPTIAEQFF.

The gene calls are TRBV7-2 and TRBJ2-1; TCRdb's assignment of TRBD1 cannot be checked, as there is no DNA. CDR3 length: 12 amino acids. Germline loops: CDR1 SGHTA, CDR2 FQGNSA. CDR3 sequence: CASGQAVNEQFF.

The rearrangement joins TRBV28 to TRBJ1-1; the D gene TCRdb calls, TRBD1, cannot be checked with no DNA. This CDR3 region has 16 residues. The germline CDR1 and CDR2 sequences are MDHEN and SYDVKM. The CDR3 here is CASSQLTGNLGTEAFF.

The gene calls are TRBV24-1 and TRBJ2-1; TCRdb's assignment of TRBD1 cannot be checked, as there is no DNA. The CDR3 spans 15 residues. Germline CDR1 KGHDR, CDR2 SFDVKD. CDR3 sequence reads: CATSARGTGDNEQFF.

The chain joins TRBV11-2 to TRBJ2-7. The CDR3 loop spans 11 amino acids. Germline V gene data show CDR1 as SGHAT and CDR2 as FQNNGV. This chain's CDR3 is CASSLKYEQYF.

V and J are TRBV11-2 and TRBJ1-4. The CDR3 is made up of 15 amino acids. Germline CDR1 and CDR2: SGHAT and FQNNGV. Here the CDR3 reads CASSPLGATSEKLFF.

This chain links TRBV6-2 or TRBV6-3 with TRBJ1-1. CDR1 MNHEY and CDR2 SVGEGT come from the germline V gene. The CDR3 runs 11 residues. The CDR3: CASSYVSEAFF.

The chain carries TRBV5-1 and TRBJ1-2. Germline CDR1 and CDR2: SGHRS and YFSETQ. This CDR3 has 13 residues. The chain's CDR3 is CASSLDTYYGYTF.

The chain has TRBV11-2 and TRBJ1-6; TCRdb picks TRBD1, but there is no DNA to check that call. Germline CDR1 is SGHAT and CDR2 is FQNNGV. This CDR3 spans 15 amino acids. The CDR3 protein is CASSYSRDYSSPLHF.

V and J are TRBV29-1 and TRBJ2-7; TCRdb calls TRBD2, which cannot be checked without DNA. The CDR3 loop spans 15 amino acids. Per the germline V gene, CDR1 is SQVTM and CDR2 is ANQGSEA. CDR3 loop: CSVEGYSGRGYEQYF.

V and J are TRBV5-5 and TRBJ2-4; TCRdb picks TRBD1, but there is no DNA to check that call. Germline values: CDR1 SGHKS, CDR2 YYEKEE (reference sequence). The CDR3 is 18 residues long. The CDR3 loop is CASSLAGGQGVTKNIQYF.

This chain uses TRBV12-3 or TRBV12-4 with TRBJ1-4; there is no DNA to check the TCRdb D call of TRBD1. The CDR3 covers 14 residues. This chain's CDR3 is CASSKPGGDEKLFF.

The chain uses TRBV5-1 and TRBJ1-6. The CDR3 is made up of 15 amino acids. Per the germline V gene, CDR1 is SGHRS and CDR2 is YFSETQ. The chain's CDR3 is CASSLDGSGNSPLHF.

V usage is TRBV15 and J usage is TRBJ2-6. There are 18 residues in the CDR3. From germline, CDR1 is LNHNV and CDR2 YYDKDF (reference sequence). Here the CDR3 reads CATSRELSGTSGANVLTF.

This sequence joins TRBV7-6 and TRBJ2-1; TCRdb's D call, TRBD2, is unchecked because there is no DNA. The germline CDR1 and CDR2 sequences are SGHVS and FNYEAQ. CDR3 length: 18 residues. The CDR3 sequence is CASSLARTSGRAYNEQFF.

The chain recombines TRBV12-3 or TRBV12-4 with TRBJ1-1. CDR3 size: 12 residues. CDR3 loop: CASTSNQVAAFF.

V is TRBV3-1 and J is TRBJ1-1. The V gene's germline CDR1 is LGHDT and CDR2 YNNKEL (reference sequence). This CDR3 is 12 amino acids long. The CDR3: CASSYYNTEAFF.

The chain is built from TRBV30 and TRBJ1-1. Germline CDR1 reads GTSNPN; CDR2 reads SVGIG (reference sequence). This CDR3 is 13 amino acids long. The CDR3 reads CAWTEGGDTEAFF.

This chain connects TRBV7-3 to TRBJ1-1; the D call of TRBD1 rests on TCRdb alone, since no DNA is present to check it. The V gene's germline CDR1 is SGHTA and CDR2 FQGTGA. CDR3 length: 15 amino acids. CDR3 amino acids: CASRRRTGDDTEAFF.